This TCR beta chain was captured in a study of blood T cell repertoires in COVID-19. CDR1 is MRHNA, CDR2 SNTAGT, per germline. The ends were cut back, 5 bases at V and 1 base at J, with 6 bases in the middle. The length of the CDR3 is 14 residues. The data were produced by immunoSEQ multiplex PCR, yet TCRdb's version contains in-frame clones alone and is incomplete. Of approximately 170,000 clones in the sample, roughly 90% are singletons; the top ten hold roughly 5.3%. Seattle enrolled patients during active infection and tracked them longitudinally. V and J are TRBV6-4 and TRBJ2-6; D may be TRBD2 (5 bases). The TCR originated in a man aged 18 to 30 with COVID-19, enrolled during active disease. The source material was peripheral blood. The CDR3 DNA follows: TGTGCCAGCAGTCGGAGGTCTGGGGCCAACGTCCTGACTTTC. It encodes CASSRRSGANVLTF.